This is a list of T cell receptor beta chains from one sample in a study of shared clonotypes between healthy human individuals. Data came from immunoSEQ multiplex PCR; TCRdb stores just in-frame clones and leaves some out. This table has under 850,000 clones, almost 95% appearing once. Sequenced sample: naive CD8+ T cells sorted from blood. Receptor source: a man aged 25-45 years in good health. The CDR3 runs from the conserved cysteine through the conserved F or W. The D gene is left open where the match is weak. The listing skips clone size in some rows; elsewhere it reads once, few, many or a size class.

clone_size d_call j_call v_call cdr3_aa cdr3_nt
. TRBD2 TRBJ2-1 TRBV2 CASKESPGLAVREQFF TGTGCCAGCAAGGAATCCCCGGGACTAGCGGTTCGCGAGCAGTTCTTC
. . TRBJ1-5 TRBV19 CASTLDSFNQPQHF TGTGCCAGTACCCTGGACAGTTTTAATCAGCCCCAGCATTTT
. . TRBJ1-5 TRBV28 CASRSQTNRAQHF TGTGCCAGCAGAAGCCAGACCAATCGGGCCCAGCATTTT
. . TRBJ2-7 TRBV7-9 CASSLAGHYHGEQYF TGTGCCAGCAGCTTAGCGGGACACTACCATGGAGAGCAGTACTTC
. . TRBJ2-7 TRBV2 CASRDAEQYF TGTGCCAGCAGAGACGCCGAGCAGTACTTC
. . TRBJ2-7 TRBV11-2 CASSFFGGYEQYF TGTGCCAGCAGCTTTTTCGGGGGTTACGAGCAGTACTTC
. . TRBJ2-1 TRBV5-4 CASSPEGNEQFF TGTGCCAGCAGCCCCGAGGGCAATGAGCAGTTCTTC
. TRBD1 TRBJ2-7 TRBV5-6 CASDGQGYNEQYF TGTGCCAGTGACGGACAGGGGTATAACGAGCAGTACTTC
. TRBD1 TRBJ1-2 TRBV18 CASSPSGTGVGYGYTF TGTGCCAGCTCACCGTCCGGGACAGGGGTTGGCTATGGCTACACCTTC
. TRBD1 TRBJ2-3 TRBV7-6 CASSLEQGNTDTQYF TGTGCCAGCAGCCTAGAACAGGGGAACACAGATACGCAGTATTTT
. TRBD2 TRBJ2-1 TRBV4-2 CASSQDRGSTYNEQFF TGTGCCAGCAGCCAAGATCGCGGGAGTACGTACAATGAGCAGTTCTTC
. TRBD2 TRBJ2-3 TRBV9 CASSVAGLADSTDTQYF TGTGCCAGCAGCGTAGCTGGACTAGCGGATTCCACAGATACGCAGTATTTT
. TRBD1 TRBJ2-7 TRBV9 CASSVGGTGTYEQYF TGTGCCAGCAGCGTAGGTGGGACAGGGACTTACGAGCAGTACTTC
. . TRBJ2-5 TRBV6-5 CASRRRQIQETQYF TGTGCCAGCAGGCGACGACAGATCCAAGAGACCCAGTACTTC
. . TRBJ1-1 TRBV4-1 CASSQAGGGGEGAFF TGCGCCAGCAGCCAGGCCGGCGGGGGGGGAGAGGGAGCTTTCTTT
. . TRBJ2-1 TRBV6-1 CASAVADYNEQFF TGTGCCAGCGCGGTAGCGGATTACAATGAGCAGTTCTTC
. . TRBJ1-1 TRBV7-3 CASSLTSWDPEAFF TGTGCCAGCAGCTTAACCTCGTGGGACCCTGAAGCTTTCTTT
. . TRBJ1-2 TRBV6-6 CASSLDRNEGYTF TGTGCCAGCAGCCTTGACCGCAACGAAGGCTACACCTTC
once TRBD1 TRBJ1-5 TRBV27 CASSPTGDSNQPQHF TGTGCCAGCAGTCCCACAGGGGATAGCAATCAGCCCCAGCATTTT
. . TRBJ2-3 TRBV7-8 CASSLEYRLPTDTQYF TGTGCCAGCAGCTTAGAGTACAGACTCCCCACAGATACGCAGTATTTT
. . TRBJ1-6 TRBV28 CAGRVNLDSPLHF TGTGCCGGCAGGGTAAATTTGGATTCACCCCTCCACTTT
once . TRBJ1-4 TRBV29-1 CSVEQGSLKKLFF TGCAGCGTTGAACAGGGTTCCCTGAAAAAACTGTTTTTT
. TRBD2 TRBJ2-3 TRBV5-1 CASSLETSGTDTQYF TGCGCCAGCAGCTTGGAGACTAGCGGCACAGATACGCAGTATTTT
. TRBD2 TRBJ2-3 TRBV27 CAVRGGLATSDTQYF TGTGCCGTTAGGGGGGGACTAGCCACATCGGATACGCAGTATTTT
. . TRBJ1-2 TRBV27 CASRGQRNYGYTF TGTGCCAGCAGAGGACAGAGGAACTATGGCTACACCTTC
. . TRBJ1-2 TRBV5-4 CASSDRSFYGYTF TGTGCCAGCAGCGACAGGTCCTTCTATGGCTACACCTTC
. . TRBJ2-5 TRBV7-9 CASSHPWRGQETQYF TGTGCCAGCAGCCACCCCTGGAGGGGGCAAGAGACCCAGTACTTC
. . TRBJ1-5 TRBV28 CASSHRVRNQPQHF TGTGCCAGCAGCCACAGGGTCCGCAATCAGCCCCAGCATTTT
. . TRBJ2-1 TRBV11-2 CASSLVGDGASSYNEQFF TGTGCCAGCAGCTTAGTAGGGGACGGGGCTAGCTCCTACAATGAGCAGTTCTTC
. . TRBJ2-1 TRBV27 CASSLRGWYNEQFF TGTGCCAGCAGTTTACGGGGGTGGTACAATGAGCAGTTCTTC
. TRBD1 TRBJ2-7 TRBV29-1 CSVEAGGTYEQYF TGCAGCGTTGAGGCAGGGGGTACCTACGAGCAGTACTTC
. . TRBJ1-1 TRBV4-3 CASSQDQGWNTEAFF TGCGCCAGCAGCCAAGATCAGGGTTGGAACACTGAAGCTTTCTTT
. . TRBJ2-7 TRBV9 CASSVGWQGGFYEQYF TGTGCCAGCAGCGTAGGATGGCAGGGGGGGTTCTACGAGCAGTACTTC
. . TRBJ2-1 TRBV27 CASSLSILAVTSYNEQFF TGTGCCAGCAGTTTATCGATACTAGCCGTTACCTCCTACAATGAGCAGTTCTTC
. TRBD2 TRBJ2-3 TRBV10-2 CASRSGLAGGTDTQYF TGCGCCAGCAGATCGGGACTAGCGGGAGGGACAGATACGCAGTATTTT
. . TRBJ1-1 TRBV5-4 CASNRDLNTEAFF TGTGCCAGCAACAGGGACCTGAACACTGAAGCTTTCTTT